This TCR beta chain was sequenced in a study of blood T cells in healthy people across ages. About the study: Per two T cells, template switching captured roughly one barcoded beta molecule.

Deletions cut 5 bases from V and 7 bases from J, with 12 bases between. CDR3 size: 13 residues. Germline-derived CDR1 and CDR2 are SGHTA and FQGTGA. The use of a sample-barcoded 5' primer and a J-beta primer mix characterized a second PCR of roughly 6 to 11 cycles. TCRdb analysed the 5' RACE reads with MiXCR anew, one entry per CDR3 protein. The table includes roughly 680,000 distinct CDR3 sequences, about 50% detected once. This clonotype was counted at least ten times. This TCR was recovered from a woman at least 80 years old in good health. V gene TRBV7-3 combines with J gene TRBJ2-1, with TRBD2 as a possible D gene (6 bases). The sequenced sample consisted of blood. CDR3 sequence: CASSKSGGNEQFF. The CDR3 coding sequence is TGTGCCAGCAGCAAAAGCGGAGGGAATGAGCAGTTCTTC. The whole variable domain, filled in from reference TRBV7-3 and TRBJ2-1, reads GAGVSQTPSNKVTEKGKYVELRCDPISGHTALYWYRQSLGQGPEFLIYFQGTGAADDSGLPNDRFFAVRPEGSVSTLKIQRTERGDSAVYLCASSKSGGNEQFFGPGTRLTVL.